The next 29 T cell receptor beta chains were all read from a single sample in a study of identical twins (dated by TCRdb to about 2016). The library was obtained by 5' RACE. The instrument given in TCRdb is Illumina HiSeq 2000. TCRdb trimmed the raw reads at Q25, called clones with MiXCR and kept productive beta chains. Under each unique CDR3 protein, matching rows form one entry showing the most common genes and DNA. The sample has around 250,000 distinct CDR3 sequences on record, 6.5% of them singletons. The top ten clonotypes cover 13% to 15% of the sample. These data were also reused for a study on T cells expressing NK-cell markers.

Sequenced input: CD8+ T cells sorted from blood. Receptors were obtained from a woman between 18 and 30 years old in good health.

J is TRBJ2-7 and V is TRBV7-2; D gene unclear. Per germline, CDR1 SGHTA and CDR2 FQGNSA. Trimming shortened V by 0 bases and J by 4 bases, and 16 bases separated the two germline ends. This CDR3 region has 16 residues. The CDR3 region has the DNA TGTGCCAGCAGCTTAGCAATGTCGGCGGCAAAATACGAGCAGTACTTC. It encodes CASSLAMSAAKYEQYF. The whole variable domain, filled in from reference TRBV7-2 and TRBJ2-7, reads GAGVSQSPSNKVTEKGKDVELRCDPISGHTALYWYRQSLGQGLEFLIYFQGNSAPDKSGLPSDRFSAERTGGSVSTLTIQRTQQEDSAVYLCASSLAMSAAKYEQYFGPGTRLTVT.

The chain has TRBV4-3 and TRBJ1-2; D is unclear. The germline CDR1 and CDR2 sequences are LGHNA and YSLEER. Trimming took off 1 base at V and 5 bases at J, with 14 bases between the two ends. The CDR3 loop spans 15 amino acids. CDR3 nucleotide sequence: TGCGCCAGCAGCCAAGGCTCCCAGCTTCCGTATGGCTACACCTTC. Its protein is CASSQGSQLPYGYTF.

The count of this clonotype is one. The rearrangement uses TRBV9 and TRBJ2-1; D is unresolved. V lost 4 bases, J lost 10 bases, and 15 bases lay in between. The CDR3 has 13 amino acids. Germline V gives CDR1 SGDLS, CDR2 YYNGEE. CDR3 loop: CASSPARIREQFF. CDR3 DNA: TGTGCCAGCAGCCCCGCACGAATCCGGGAGCAGTTCTTC. The full variable domain, rest sourced from reference TRBV9 and TRBJ2-1, is DSGVTQTPKHLITATGQRVTLRCSPRSGDLSVYWYQQSLDQGLQFLIQYYNGEERAKGNILERFSAQQFPDLHSELNLSSLELGDSALYFCASSPARIREQFFGPGTRLTVL.

Written as DNA, the CDR3 is TGCAGTGCTAGAAAGTCAGGGGACACCTTGCGATGGGGCTACACCTTC. This sequence encodes CSARKSGDTLRWGYTF. The V and J genes are TRBV20-1 and TRBJ1-2; D may be TRBD1 (6 bases). Trimming removed 2 bases from V and 8 bases from J, with 24 bases in between. CDR3 size: 16 residues. Germline CDR1 is DFQATT and CDR2 is SNEGSKA (reference sequence).

There are a few counts of this clonotype. V and J are TRBV20-1 and TRBJ2-3, with D unclear. With 2 bases removed from V and 3 bases from J, the gap between germline ends came to 12 bases. The V gene's germline CDR1 is DFQATT and CDR2 SNEGSKA (reference sequence). The CDR3 runs 14 residues. The CDR3 loop is CSARHDKATDTQYF. DNA of the CDR3: TGCAGTGCTAGACACGACAAGGCTACAGATACGCAGTATTTT.

This clonotype was detected ten times or more. The chain recombines TRBV19 with TRBJ2-5; 7 bases fit TRBD1. This CDR3 is built from 14 residues. J gave up 7 bases and V 4 bases, and 9 bases lay outside the gene matches. Germline V gene lookup returns CDR1 LNHDA and CDR2 SQIVND (reference sequence). CDR3 protein: CASSNRDSGVTQYF. CDR3 nucleotide sequence: TGTGCCAGTAGTAACCGGGACAGTGGAGTGACCCAGTACTTC.

This clonotype occurred a few times. The chain couples TRBV11-2 to TRBJ2-6, with D perhaps TRBD1 (5 bases). Germline CDR1 reads SGHAT; CDR2 reads FQNNGV. The length of the CDR3 is 16 residues. V was shortened by 3 bases and J by 0 bases, with 9 bases between the two germline ends. CDR3 DNA: TGTGCCAGCAGCTTCTTTGACAGCTCTGGGGCCAACGTCCTGACTTTC. Its protein product is CASSFFDSSGANVLTF.

This clonotype showed up just a few times. The genes are TRBV29-1 and TRBJ1-2, with TRBD1 identical over 7 bases. CDR1 is SQVTM, CDR2 ANQGSEA, per germline. The CDR3 is 17 residues long. Germline trimming cut 0 bases from V and 1 base from J; bases unmatched to any gene: 11. CDR3 DNA sequence: TGCAGCGTTGAAGATCCGACAGGGCCTAACATTAACTATGGCTACACCTTC. Translation gives CSVEDPTGPNINYGYTF.

This clonotype was picked up many times. The V and J genes are TRBV11-2 and TRBJ2-3, with unresolved D. The CDR3 is 15 amino acids. V shed 1 base and J shed 2 bases, with 10 bases lying between them. Germline V gene lookup returns CDR1 SGHAT and CDR2 FQNNGV. The CDR3 protein is CASSLGAGSTDTQYF. The CDR3 DNA follows: TGTGCCAGCAGCTTAGGGGCAGGCTCCACAGATACGCAGTATTTT.

Ten or more counts support this clonotype. The genes are TRBV5-1 and TRBJ1-2; TRBD1 aligns across 8 bases. V trimming: 4 bases; J trimming: 4 bases; junction bases outside the gene matches: 9. CDR3 size: 15 residues. The germline gives CDR1 SGHRS, CDR2 YFSETQ. The CDR3 sequence is CASSGSGGVGYGYTF. The DNA for the CDR3 is TGCGCCAGCAGCGGATCAGGGGGCGTCGGCTATGGCTACACCTTC.

The chain is built from TRBV19 and TRBJ2-1; no firm D call. CDR1 is LNHDA and CDR2 is SQIVND in the germline V gene (reference sequence). V was cut by 5 bases and J by 6 bases, with 8 bases left in between. This CDR3 has 12 residues. The CDR3 DNA reads TGTGCCAGTAGTTCACGTCGCAATGAGCAGTTCTTC. Translation gives CASSSRRNEQFF.

The sample holds one count of this clonotype. The V gene is TRBV11-2, the J gene TRBJ2-7, with 11 positions matching TRBD2. Germline V gives CDR1 SGHAT, CDR2 FQNNGV. V shed 5 bases, J shed 3 bases, and the junction held 6 bases outside the gene matches. The CDR3 consists of 15 residues. Here the CDR3 reads CASSPTSGKDYEQYF. CDR3 DNA sequence: TGTGCCAGCAGCCCGACTAGCGGGAAGGACTACGAGCAGTACTTC.

The sample holds a few counts of this clonotype. V usage is TRBV6-5 and J usage is TRBJ2-2, with TRBD1 matching 7 bases. The ends lost 0 bases at V and 0 bases at J; junction bases unmatched: 4. CDR1 is MNHEY, CDR2 SVGAGI, per germline. The CDR3 length is 17 residues. CDR3 coding DNA: TGTGCCAGCAGTTACTCACAGGGGACAGCGAACACCGGGGAGCTGTTTTTT. Its protein product is CASSYSQGTANTGELFF.

The chain employs TRBV20-1 and TRBJ2-2; 10 nucleotides agree with TRBD2. Losses at the gene ends were 6 bases for V and 4 bases for J; bases not matched to a gene: 8. In germline, CDR1 is DFQATT, CDR2 SNEGSKA (reference sequence). The CDR3 extends over 15 amino acids. The CDR3 coding sequence is TGCAGTGCCCTATCACTAGCGGGACTCACCGGGGAGCTGTTTTTT. Translation gives CSALSLAGLTGELFF.

This clonotype has only a few counts. The rearrangement joins TRBV29-1 to TRBJ2-5; weak D call: TRBD2 (7 bases). CDR3 length: 12 residues. Germline V lookup: CDR1 SQVTM, CDR2 ANQGSEA. V was cut by 4 bases and J by 5 bases, with 11 bases left in between. The CDR3 reads CSVGGGRETQYF. CDR3 coding DNA: TGCAGCGTTGGGGGGGGCCGCGAGACCCAGTACTTC.

The DNA of the CDR3 is TGTGCCAGCAGTTATCAGGGGATTAATTCACCCCTCCACTTT. Protein: CASSYQGINSPLHF. The chain is built from TRBV6-5 and TRBJ1-6; maybe TRBD1 (6 bases). Germline V gene data show CDR1 as MNHEY and CDR2 as SVGAGI. V dropped 3 bases and J dropped 6 bases, with 9 bases sitting between them. This CDR3 spans 14 amino acids.

In its sample, this clonotype was seen many times. The V and J genes are TRBV29-1 and TRBJ2-1; D remains unclear. The CDR3 covers 13 residues. Trimming took off 6 bases at V and 0 bases at J, with 9 bases between the two ends. Germline lookup yields CDR1 SQVTM and CDR2 ANQGSEA. The CDR3 region is CSVPLSSYNEQFF. CDR3 in DNA: TGCAGCGTCCCGTTAAGCTCCTACAATGAGCAGTTCTTC.

This clonotype was seen a few times. V gene TRBV9 combines with J gene TRBJ2-7; no clear D. CDR1 is SGDLS and CDR2 is YYNGEE in the germline V gene. The CDR3 is 13 amino acids. The V gene lost 0 bases and the J gene lost 4 bases, with 8 bases spanning the gap. In DNA form, the CDR3 reads TGTGCCAGCAGCGTAGCCACGGCTTACGAGCAGTACTTC. This gives the protein CASSVATAYEQYF.

This chain connects TRBV4-3 to TRBJ1-1; D gene ambiguous. CDR1 is LGHNA and CDR2 is YSLEER in the germline V gene. There are 15 residues in the CDR3. The V end lost 1 base, the J end lost 2 bases, and 11 bases lay between the germline ends. The CDR3 reads CASSQAVGANTEAFF. The DNA of the CDR3 is TGCGCCAGCAGCCAAGCAGTGGGAGCAAACACTGAAGCTTTCTTT.

This clonotype was detected a few times. The V and J genes are TRBV15 and TRBJ2-1, with TRBD2 matching over 10 bases. The germline gives CDR1 LNHNV, CDR2 YYDKDF (reference sequence). V shed 5 bases, J shed 5 bases, and the junction held 3 bases outside the gene matches. The length of the CDR3 is 14 residues. Written as DNA, the CDR3 is TGTGCCACCAGCCCAGCGGGAGGGAACAATGAGCAGTTCTTC. This gives the protein CATSPAGGNNEQFF.

This clonotype was seen more than once but under ten times. The rearrangement uses TRBV7-9 and TRBJ2-1; either TRBD1 or TRBD2 may supply D (5 bases each). The CDR3 has 14 amino acids. The V and J ends lost 6 bases and 9 bases respectively, with 18 bases between them. CDR1 is SEHNR, CDR2 FQNEAQ, per germline (reference sequence). The chain's CDR3 is CASSLIPWDLEQFF. For the CDR3, the DNA is TGTGCCAGCAGTCTCATTCCTTGGGACCTTGAGCAGTTCTTC.

The chain employs TRBV10-3 and TRBJ1-3; unclear D gene. Germline values: CDR1 ENHRY, CDR2 SYGVKD. The CDR3 length is 16 residues. V gave up 2 bases and J gave up 0 bases, with 11 bases separating them. This chain's CDR3 is CAISEALSSSGNTIYF. The CDR3, as DNA: TGTGCCATCAGTGAGGCTCTCAGTTCCTCTGGAAACACCATATATTTT.

V usage is TRBV10-2 and J usage is TRBJ2-1; either TRBD1 or TRBD2 may fit D (5 bases each). CDR1 and CDR2 (germline): WSHSY, SAAADI. This CDR3 has 14 residues. V was shortened by 5 bases and J by 9 bases, with 17 bases between the two germline ends. CDR3 in amino acids: CASSPDSAGTEQFF. The CDR3 coding sequence is TGCGCCAGCAGTCCGGACTCAGCCGGGACTGAGCAGTTCTTC.

V usage is TRBV7-2 and J usage is TRBJ2-1; 9 bases align to TRBD2. The germline V gene encodes CDR1 SGHTA and CDR2 FQGNSA. The V gene end was trimmed by 0 bases and the J gene end by 0 bases; junction bases not matched to a gene: 6. The CDR3 loop spans 18 amino acids. CDR3 sequence (DNA): TGTGCCAGCAGCTTAGCGTGGTTGCGGGGGGGCTCCTACAATGAGCAGTTCTTC. Protein sequence: CASSLAWLRGGSYNEQFF.

This clonotype was observed at least ten times. This rearrangement joins TRBV20-1 to TRBJ2-7, with no clear D. This CDR3 is 15 amino acids long. The V and J ends lost 0 bases and 0 bases respectively, with 12 bases between them. Germline V gives CDR1 DFQATT, CDR2 SNEGSKA (reference sequence). The CDR3 DNA reads TGCAGTGCTAGAGATCTGGTGGGCCTCTCCTACGAGCAGTACTTC. Translated, it gives CSARDLVGLSYEQYF.

The chain combines TRBV12-3 or TRBV12-4 with TRBJ2-7, with D possibly TRBD1 on 6 matching bases. This CDR3 is 15 amino acids long. Trimming took 0 bases from V and 1 from J, leaving 10 bases between them. CDR3 region: CASSLADRPSYEQYF. DNA of the CDR3: TGTGCCAGCAGTTTAGCTGACAGGCCTTCCTACGAGCAGTACTTC.

This clonotype was detected only a few times. J is TRBJ2-1 and V is TRBV7-9; 12 bases are a match to TRBD2. The germline CDR1 and CDR2 sequences are SEHNR and FQNEAQ (reference sequence). The CDR3 contains 16 residues. V lost 5 bases to trimming and J lost 8 bases; unmatched junction nucleotides: 10. The CDR3 sequence: CASSRKTSGSSYEQFF. The DNA of the CDR3 is TGTGCCAGCAGCCGAAAGACTAGCGGGAGCAGTTATGAGCAGTTCTTC.

This clonotype showed up just a few times. The chain couples TRBV7-2 to TRBJ2-5; D gene ambiguous. The CDR3 has 14 residues. V was clipped by 2 bases and J by 5 bases, with 12 bases between them. CDR1 SGHTA and CDR2 FQGNSA come from the germline V gene. CDR3 bases: TGTGCCAGCAGCTTACCTGAAAGCAGGGAGACCCAGTACTTC. Encoded protein: CASSLPESRETQYF.

This chain uses TRBV11-1 with TRBJ1-2, with a tentative D call TRBD1 (6 bases). This CDR3 region has 18 residues. V lost 0 bases, J lost 4 bases, and 21 bases lay in between. The germline CDR1 and CDR2 sequences are SGHAT and FQDESV (reference sequence). For the CDR3, the DNA is TGTGCCAGCAGCTTAGCGAGGGACAACCGGGGTCTTGGCTATGGCTACACCTTC. Encoded protein: CASSLARDNRGLGYGYTF.